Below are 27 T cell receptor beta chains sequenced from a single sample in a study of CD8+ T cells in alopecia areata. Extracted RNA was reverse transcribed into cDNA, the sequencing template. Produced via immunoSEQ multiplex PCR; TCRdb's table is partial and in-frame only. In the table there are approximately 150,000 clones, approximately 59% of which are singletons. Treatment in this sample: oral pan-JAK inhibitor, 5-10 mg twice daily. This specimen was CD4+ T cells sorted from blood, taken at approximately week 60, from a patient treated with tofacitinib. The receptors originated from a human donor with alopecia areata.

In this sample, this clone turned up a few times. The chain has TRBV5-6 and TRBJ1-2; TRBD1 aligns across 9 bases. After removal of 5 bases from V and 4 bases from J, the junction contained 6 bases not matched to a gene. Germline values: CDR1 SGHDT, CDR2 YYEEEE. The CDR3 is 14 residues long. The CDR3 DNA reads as TGTGCCAGCAGTCCACAGGGGGCCCCCTATGGCTACACCTTC. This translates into CASSPQGAPYGYTF.

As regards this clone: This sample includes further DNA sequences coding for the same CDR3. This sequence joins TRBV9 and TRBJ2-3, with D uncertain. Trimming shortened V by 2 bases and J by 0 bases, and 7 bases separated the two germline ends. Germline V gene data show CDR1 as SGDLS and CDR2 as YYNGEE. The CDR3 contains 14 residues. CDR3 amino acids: CASSVVTSTDTQYF. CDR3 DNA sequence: TGTGCCAGCAGCGTTGTAACTAGCACAGATACGCAGTATTTT.

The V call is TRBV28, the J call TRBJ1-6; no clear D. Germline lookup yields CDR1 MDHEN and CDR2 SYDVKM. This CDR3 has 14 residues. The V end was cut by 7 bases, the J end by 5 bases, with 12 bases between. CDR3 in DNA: TGTGCCAGCACCTCCTCGTCCAATAATTCACCCCTCCACTTT. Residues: CASTSSSNNSPLHF.

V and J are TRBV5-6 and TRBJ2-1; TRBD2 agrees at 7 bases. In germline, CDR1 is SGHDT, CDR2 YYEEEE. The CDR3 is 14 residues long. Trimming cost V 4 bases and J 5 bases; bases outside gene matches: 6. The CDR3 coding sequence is TGTGCCAGCAGCCCGGGTGGGGGGGACAATGAGCAGTTCTTC. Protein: CASSPGGGDNEQFF. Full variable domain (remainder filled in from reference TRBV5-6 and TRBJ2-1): DAGVTQSPTHLIKTRGQQVTLRCSPKSGHDTVSWYQQALGQGPQFIFQYYEEEERQRGNFPDRFSGHQFPNYSSELNVNALLLGDSALYLCASSPGGGDNEQFFGPGTRLTVL.

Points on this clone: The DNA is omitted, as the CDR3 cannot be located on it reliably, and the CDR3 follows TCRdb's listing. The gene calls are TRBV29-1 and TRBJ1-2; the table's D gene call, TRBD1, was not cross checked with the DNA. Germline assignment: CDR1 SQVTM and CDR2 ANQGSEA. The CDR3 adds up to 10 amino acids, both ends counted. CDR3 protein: CSVGTGAVTF.

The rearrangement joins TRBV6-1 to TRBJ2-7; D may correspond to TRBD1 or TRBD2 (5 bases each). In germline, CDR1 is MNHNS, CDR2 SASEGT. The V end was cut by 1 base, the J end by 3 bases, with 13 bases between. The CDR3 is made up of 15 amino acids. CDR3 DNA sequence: TGTGCCAGCAGTGAAGAGAGGGGTTCGGGCTACGAGCAGTACTTC. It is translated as CASSEERGSGYEQYF.

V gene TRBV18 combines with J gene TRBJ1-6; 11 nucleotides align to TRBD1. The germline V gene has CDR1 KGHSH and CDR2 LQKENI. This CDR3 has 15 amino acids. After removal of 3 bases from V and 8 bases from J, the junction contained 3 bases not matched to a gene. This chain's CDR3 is CASSPLGQGDSPLHF. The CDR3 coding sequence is TGTGCCAGCTCACCCCTGGGACAGGGGGATTCACCCCTCCACTTT.

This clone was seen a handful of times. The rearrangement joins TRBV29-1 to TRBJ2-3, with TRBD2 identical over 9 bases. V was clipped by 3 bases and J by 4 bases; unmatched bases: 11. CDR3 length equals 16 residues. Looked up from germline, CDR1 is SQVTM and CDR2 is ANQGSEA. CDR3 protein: CSVEESRGGISDTQYF. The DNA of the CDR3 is TGCAGCGTTGAGGAGTCGCGGGGGGGCATATCAGATACGCAGTATTTT.

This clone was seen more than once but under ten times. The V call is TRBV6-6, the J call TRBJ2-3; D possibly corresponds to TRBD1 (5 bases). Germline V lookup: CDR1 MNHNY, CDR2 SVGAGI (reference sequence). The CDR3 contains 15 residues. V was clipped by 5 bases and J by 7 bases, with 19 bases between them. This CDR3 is CASSGITGLSHTQYF. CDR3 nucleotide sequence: TGTGCCAGCAGTGGGATTACAGGCCTGTCGCATACGCAGTATTTT.

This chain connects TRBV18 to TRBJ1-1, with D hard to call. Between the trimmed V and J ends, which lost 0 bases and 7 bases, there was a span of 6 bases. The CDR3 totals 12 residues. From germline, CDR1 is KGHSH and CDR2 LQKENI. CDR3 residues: CASSPPMGEAFF. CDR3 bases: TGTGCCAGCTCACCACCGATGGGTGAAGCTTTCTTT.

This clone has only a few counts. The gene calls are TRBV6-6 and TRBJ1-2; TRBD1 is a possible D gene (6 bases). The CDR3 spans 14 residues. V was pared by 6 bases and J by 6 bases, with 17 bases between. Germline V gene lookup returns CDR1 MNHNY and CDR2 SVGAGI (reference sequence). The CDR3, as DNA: TGTGCCAGCAGGATGGACAGAATAATGCATGGCTACACCTTC. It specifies CASRMDRIMHGYTF.

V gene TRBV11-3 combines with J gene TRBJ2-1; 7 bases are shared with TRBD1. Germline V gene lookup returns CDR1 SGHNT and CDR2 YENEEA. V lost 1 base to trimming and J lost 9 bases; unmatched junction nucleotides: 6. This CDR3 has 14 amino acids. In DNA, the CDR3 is TGTGCCAGCAGCTTAGGACAGGGAAGGGGTGAGCAGTTCTTC. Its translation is CASSLGQGRGEQFF. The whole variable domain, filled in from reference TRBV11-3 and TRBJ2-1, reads EAGVVQSPRYKIIEKKQPVAFWCNPISGHNTLYWYLQNLGQGPELLIRYENEEAVDDSQLPKDRFSAERLKGVDSTLKIQPAELGDSAVYLCASSLGQGRGEQFFGPGTRLTVL.

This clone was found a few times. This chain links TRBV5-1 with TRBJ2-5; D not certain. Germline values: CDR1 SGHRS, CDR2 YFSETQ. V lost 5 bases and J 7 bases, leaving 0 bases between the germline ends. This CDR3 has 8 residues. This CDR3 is CASRTQYF. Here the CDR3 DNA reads TGCGCCAGCAGGACCCAGTACTTC.

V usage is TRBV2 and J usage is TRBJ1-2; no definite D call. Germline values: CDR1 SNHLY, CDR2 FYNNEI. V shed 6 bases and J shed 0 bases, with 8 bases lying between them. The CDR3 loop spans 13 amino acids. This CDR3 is CASRDTPNYGYTF. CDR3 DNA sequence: TGTGCCAGCAGAGATACACCTAACTATGGCTACACCTTC.

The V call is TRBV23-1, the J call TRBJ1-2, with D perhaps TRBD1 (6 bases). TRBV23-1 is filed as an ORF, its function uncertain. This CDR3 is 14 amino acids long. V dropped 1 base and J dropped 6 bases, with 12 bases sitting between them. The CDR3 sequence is CASSQFYREHGYTF. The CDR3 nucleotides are TGCGCCAGCAGTCAATTTTACAGGGAACATGGCTACACCTTC.

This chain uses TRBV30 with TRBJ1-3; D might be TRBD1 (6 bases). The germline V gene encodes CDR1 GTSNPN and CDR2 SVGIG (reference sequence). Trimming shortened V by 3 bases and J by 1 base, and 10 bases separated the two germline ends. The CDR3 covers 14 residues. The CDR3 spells CAWRGTGSGNTIYF. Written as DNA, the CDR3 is TGTGCCTGGAGGGGAACAGGGTCTGGAAACACCATATATTTT.

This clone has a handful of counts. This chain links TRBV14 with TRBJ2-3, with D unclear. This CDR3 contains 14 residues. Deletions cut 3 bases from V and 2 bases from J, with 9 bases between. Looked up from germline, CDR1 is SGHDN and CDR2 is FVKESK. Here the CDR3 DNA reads TGTGCCAGCAGCCATACGTTAGCCACAGATACGCAGTATTTT. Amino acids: CASSHTLATDTQYF.

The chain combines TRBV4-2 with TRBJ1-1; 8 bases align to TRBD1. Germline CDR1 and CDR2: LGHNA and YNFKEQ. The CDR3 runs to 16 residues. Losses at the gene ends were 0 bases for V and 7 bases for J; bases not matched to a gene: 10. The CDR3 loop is CASSQEGTGGGGEAFF. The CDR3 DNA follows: TGTGCCAGCAGCCAAGAAGGAACAGGGGGAGGCGGTGAAGCTTTCTTT.

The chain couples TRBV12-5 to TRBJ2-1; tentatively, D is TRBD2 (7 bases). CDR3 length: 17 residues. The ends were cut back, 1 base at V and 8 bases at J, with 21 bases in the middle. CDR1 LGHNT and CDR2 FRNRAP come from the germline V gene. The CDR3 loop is CASGLAGGPVSMHEQFF. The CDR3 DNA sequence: TGTGCTAGTGGTTTGGCCGGGGGGCCGGTATCGATGCATGAGCAGTTCTTC.

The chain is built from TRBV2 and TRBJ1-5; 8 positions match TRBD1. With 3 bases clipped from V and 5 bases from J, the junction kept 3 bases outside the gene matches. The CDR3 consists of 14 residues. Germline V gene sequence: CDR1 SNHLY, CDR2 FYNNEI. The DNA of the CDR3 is TGTGCCAGCAGTGACAGGGGGCGCGATCAGCCCCAGCATTTT. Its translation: CASSDRGRDQPQHF.

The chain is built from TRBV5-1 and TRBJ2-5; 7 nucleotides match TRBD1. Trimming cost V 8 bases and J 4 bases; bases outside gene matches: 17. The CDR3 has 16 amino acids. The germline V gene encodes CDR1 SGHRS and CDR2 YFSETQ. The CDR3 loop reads CASPTGTASSTETQYF. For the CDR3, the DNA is TGCGCCAGTCCGACCGGGACAGCCTCGTCCACAGAGACCCAGTACTTC. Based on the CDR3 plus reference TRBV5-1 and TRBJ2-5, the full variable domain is KAGVTQTPRYLIKTRGQQVTLSCSPISGHRSVSWYQQTPGQGLQFLFEYFSETQRNKGNFPGRFSGRQFSNSRSEMNVSTLELGDSALYLCASPTGTASSTETQYFGPGTRLLVL.

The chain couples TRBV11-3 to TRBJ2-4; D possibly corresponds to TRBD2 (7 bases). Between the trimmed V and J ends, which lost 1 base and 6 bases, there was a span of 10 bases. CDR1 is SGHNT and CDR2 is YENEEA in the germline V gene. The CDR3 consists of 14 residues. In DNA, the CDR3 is TGTGCCAGCAGCTTAGCGGGGGGCCGAAACATTCAGTACTTC. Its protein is CASSLAGGRNIQYF.

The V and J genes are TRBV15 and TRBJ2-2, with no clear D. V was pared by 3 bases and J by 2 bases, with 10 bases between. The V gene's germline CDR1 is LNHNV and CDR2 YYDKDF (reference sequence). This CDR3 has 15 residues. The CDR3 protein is CATSSTPGNTGELFF. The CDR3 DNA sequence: TGTGCCACCAGCAGTACACCCGGAAACACCGGGGAGCTGTTTTTT. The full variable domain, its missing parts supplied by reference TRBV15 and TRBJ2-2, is DAMVIQNPRYQVTQFGKPVTLSCSQTLNHNVMYWYQQKSSQAPKLLFHYYDKDFNNEADTPDNFQSRRPNTSFCFLDIRSPGLGDTAMYLCATSSTPGNTGELFFGEGSRLTVL.

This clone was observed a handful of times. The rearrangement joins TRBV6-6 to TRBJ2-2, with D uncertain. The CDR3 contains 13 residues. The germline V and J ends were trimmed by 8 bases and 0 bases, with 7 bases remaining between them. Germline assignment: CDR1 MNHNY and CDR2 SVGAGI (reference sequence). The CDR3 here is CASVGANTGELFF. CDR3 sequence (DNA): TGTGCCAGCGTTGGTGCGAACACCGGGGAGCTGTTTTTT.

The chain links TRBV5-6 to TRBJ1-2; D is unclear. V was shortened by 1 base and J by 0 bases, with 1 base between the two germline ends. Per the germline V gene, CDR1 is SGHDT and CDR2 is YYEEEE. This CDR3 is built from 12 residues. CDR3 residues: CASSLSNYGYTF. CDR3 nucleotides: TGTGCCAGCAGCTTGTCTAACTATGGCTACACCTTC.

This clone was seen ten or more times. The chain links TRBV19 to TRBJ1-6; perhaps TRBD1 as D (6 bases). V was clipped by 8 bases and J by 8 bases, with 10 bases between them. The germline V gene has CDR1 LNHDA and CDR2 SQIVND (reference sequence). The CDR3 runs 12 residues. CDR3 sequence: CASAYRDSPLHF. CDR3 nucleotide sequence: TGTGCCAGTGCGTACAGGGATTCACCCCTCCACTTT.

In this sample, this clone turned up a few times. This CDR3 is CASSQNLEQFF. CDR3 DNA: TGTGCCAGCAGCCAAAACCTCGAGCAGTTCTTC. The J gene is TRBJ2-1, the V gene TRBV6-5; D call uncertain. The CDR3 consists of 11 residues. Trimming stripped 6 bases from V and 10 bases from J, with 10 bases between. Germline V gene sequence: CDR1 MNHEY, CDR2 SVGAGI.